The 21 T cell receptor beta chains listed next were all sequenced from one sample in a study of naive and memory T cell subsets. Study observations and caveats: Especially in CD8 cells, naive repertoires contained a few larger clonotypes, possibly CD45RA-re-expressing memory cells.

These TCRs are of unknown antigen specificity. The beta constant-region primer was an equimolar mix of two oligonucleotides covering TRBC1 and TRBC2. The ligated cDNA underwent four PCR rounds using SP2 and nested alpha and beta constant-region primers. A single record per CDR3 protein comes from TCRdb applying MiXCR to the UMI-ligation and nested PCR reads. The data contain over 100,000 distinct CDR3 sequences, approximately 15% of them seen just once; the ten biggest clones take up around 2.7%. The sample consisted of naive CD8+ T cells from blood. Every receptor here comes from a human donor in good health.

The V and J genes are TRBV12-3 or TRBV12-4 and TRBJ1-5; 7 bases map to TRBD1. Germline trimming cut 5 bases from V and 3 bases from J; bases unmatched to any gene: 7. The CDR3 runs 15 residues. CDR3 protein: CASSSDRETNQPQHF. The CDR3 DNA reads TGTGCCAGCAGTAGCGACAGGGAGACCAATCAGCCCCAGCATTTT.

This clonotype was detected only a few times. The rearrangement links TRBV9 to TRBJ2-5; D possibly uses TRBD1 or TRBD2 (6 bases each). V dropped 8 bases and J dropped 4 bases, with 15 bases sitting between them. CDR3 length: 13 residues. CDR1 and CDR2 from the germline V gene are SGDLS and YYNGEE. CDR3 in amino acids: CASGGGIGETQYF. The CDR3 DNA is TGTGCCAGTGGAGGGGGGATCGGAGAGACCCAGTACTTC.

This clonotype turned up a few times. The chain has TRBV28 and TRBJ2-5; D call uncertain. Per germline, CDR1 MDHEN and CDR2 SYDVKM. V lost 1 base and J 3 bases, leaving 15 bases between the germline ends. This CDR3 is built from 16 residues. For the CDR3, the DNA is TGTGCCAGCAGTTTATTCCTCATCGACGGAGAAGAGACCCAGTACTTC. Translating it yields CASSLFLIDGEETQYF.

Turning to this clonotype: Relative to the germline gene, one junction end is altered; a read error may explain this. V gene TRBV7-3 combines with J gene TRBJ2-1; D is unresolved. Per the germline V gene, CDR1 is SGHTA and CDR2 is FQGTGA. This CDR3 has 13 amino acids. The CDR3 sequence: CASSVTVLDEQFF. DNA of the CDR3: TGTGCCAGCAGCGTAACAGTCTTGGATGAGCAGTTCTTC.

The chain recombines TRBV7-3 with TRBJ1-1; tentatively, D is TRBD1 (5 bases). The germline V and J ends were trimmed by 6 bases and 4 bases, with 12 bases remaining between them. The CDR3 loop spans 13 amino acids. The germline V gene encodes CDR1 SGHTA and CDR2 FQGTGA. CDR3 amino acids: CASSWGLGTEAFF. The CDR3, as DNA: TGTGCCAGCAGTTGGGGACTGGGCACTGAAGCTTTCTTT.

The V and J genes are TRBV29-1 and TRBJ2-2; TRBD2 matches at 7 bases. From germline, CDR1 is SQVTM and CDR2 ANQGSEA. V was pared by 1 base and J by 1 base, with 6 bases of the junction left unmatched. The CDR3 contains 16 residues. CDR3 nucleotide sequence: TGCAGCGTTGAAGGGGTCGGGGGGATGAACACCGGGGAGCTGTTTTTT. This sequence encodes CSVEGVGGMNTGELFF.

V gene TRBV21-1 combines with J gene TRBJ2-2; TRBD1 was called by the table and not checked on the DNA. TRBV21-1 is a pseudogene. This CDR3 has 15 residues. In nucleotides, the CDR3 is TGTGCCAGCAGGGACACCGGAGCGAACACCGGGGAGCTGTTTTTT. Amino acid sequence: CASRDTGANTGELFF.

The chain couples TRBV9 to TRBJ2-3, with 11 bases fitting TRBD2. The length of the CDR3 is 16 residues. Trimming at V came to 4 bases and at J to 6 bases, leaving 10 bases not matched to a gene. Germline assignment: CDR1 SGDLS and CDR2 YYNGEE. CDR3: CASSPILAGGGDTQYF. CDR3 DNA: TGTGCCAGCAGCCCTATCCTAGCGGGGGGCGGGGATACGCAGTATTTT. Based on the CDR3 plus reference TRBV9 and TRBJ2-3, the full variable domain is DSGVTQTPKHLITATGQRVTLRCSPRSGDLSVYWYQQSLDQGLQFLIQYYNGEERAKGNILERFSAQQFPDLHSELNLSSLELGDSALYFCASSPILAGGGDTQYFGPGTRLTVL.

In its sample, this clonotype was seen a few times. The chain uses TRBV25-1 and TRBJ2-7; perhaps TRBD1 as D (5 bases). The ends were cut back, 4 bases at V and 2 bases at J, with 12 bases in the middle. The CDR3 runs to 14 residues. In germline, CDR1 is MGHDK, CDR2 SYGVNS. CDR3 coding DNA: TGTGCCAGCAGTGGTCGCAGGGCCCCCTACGAGCAGTACTTC. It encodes CASSGRRAPYEQYF.

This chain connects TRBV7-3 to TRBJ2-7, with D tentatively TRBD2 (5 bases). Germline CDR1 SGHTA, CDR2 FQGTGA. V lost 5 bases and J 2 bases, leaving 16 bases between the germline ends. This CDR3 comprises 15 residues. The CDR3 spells CASSSLTRGPYEQYF. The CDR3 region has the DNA TGTGCCAGCAGCAGCCTTACGAGAGGGCCCTACGAGCAGTACTTC.

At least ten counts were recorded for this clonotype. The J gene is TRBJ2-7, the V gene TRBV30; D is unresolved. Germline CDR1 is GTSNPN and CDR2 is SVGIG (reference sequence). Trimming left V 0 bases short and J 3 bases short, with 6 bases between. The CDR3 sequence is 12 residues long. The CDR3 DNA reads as TGTGCCTGGAGTGTAAACAACTACGAGCAGTACTTC. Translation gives CAWSVNNYEQYF. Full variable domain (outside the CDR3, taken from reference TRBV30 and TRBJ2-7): SQTIHQWPATLVQPVGSPLSLECTVEGTSNPNLYWYRQAAGRGLQLLFYSVGIGQISSEVPQNLSASRPQDRQFILSSKKLLLSDSGFYLCAWSVNNYEQYFGPGTRLTVT.

CDR3 bases: TGTGCCACCAACGGACCAGATACGCAGTATTTT. Its translation is CATNGPDTQYF. The genes are TRBV27 and TRBJ2-3, with D unresolved. Germline loops: CDR1 MNHEY, CDR2 SMNVEV (reference sequence). V was shortened by 10 bases and J by 4 bases, with 9 bases between the two germline ends. The CDR3 has 11 residues.

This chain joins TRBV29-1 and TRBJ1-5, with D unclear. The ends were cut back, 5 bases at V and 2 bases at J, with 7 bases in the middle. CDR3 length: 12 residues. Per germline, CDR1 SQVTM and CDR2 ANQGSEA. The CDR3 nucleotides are TGCAGCGTTCAGGAGGGCAATCAGCCCCAGCATTTT. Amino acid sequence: CSVQEGNQPQHF.

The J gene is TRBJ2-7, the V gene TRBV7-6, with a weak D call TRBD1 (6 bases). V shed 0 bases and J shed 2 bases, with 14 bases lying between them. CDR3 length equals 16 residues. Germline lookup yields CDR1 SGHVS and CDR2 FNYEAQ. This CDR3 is CASSLAIGDIAYEQYF. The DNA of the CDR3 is TGTGCCAGCAGCTTAGCAATAGGGGACATCGCCTACGAGCAGTACTTC.

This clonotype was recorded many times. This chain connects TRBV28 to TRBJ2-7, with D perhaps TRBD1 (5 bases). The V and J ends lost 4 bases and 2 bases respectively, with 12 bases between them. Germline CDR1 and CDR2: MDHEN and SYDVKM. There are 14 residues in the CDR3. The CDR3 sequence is CASSYPGIPYEQYF. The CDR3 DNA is TGTGCCAGCAGTTACCCAGGGATTCCCTACGAGCAGTACTTC.

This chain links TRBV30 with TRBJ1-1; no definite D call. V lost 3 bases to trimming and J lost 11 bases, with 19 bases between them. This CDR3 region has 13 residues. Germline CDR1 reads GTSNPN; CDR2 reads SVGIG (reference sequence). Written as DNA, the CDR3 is TGTGCCTGGAGGTCGGTCCCAGGAGAAGTTGCTTTCTTT. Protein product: CAWRSVPGEVAFF.

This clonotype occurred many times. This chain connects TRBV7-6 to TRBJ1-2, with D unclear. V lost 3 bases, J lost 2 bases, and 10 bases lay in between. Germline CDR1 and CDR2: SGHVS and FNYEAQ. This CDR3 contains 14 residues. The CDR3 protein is CASSFSDLNYGYTF. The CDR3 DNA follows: TGTGCCAGCAGCTTCAGCGACCTGAACTATGGCTACACCTTC.

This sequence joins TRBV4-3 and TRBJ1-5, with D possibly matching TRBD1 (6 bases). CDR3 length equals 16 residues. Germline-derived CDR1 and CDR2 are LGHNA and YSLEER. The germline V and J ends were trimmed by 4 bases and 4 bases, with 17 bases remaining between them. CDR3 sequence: CASSPGPTQGNQPQHF. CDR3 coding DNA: TGCGCCAGCAGCCCCGGACCCACCCAGGGGAATCAGCCCCAGCATTTT.

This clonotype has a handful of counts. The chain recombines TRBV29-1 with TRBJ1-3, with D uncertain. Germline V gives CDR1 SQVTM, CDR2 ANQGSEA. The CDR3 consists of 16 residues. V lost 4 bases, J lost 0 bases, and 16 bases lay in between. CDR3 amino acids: CSVVPAKSLSGNTIYF. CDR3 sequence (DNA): TGCAGCGTTGTTCCGGCAAAAAGTCTCTCTGGAAACACCATATATTTT.

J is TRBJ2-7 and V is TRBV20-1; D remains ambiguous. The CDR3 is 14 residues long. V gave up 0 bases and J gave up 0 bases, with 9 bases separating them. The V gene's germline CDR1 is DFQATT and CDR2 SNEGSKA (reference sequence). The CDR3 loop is CSARDSGGSYEQYF. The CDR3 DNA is TGCAGTGCTAGAGATTCCGGCGGCTCCTACGAGCAGTACTTC.

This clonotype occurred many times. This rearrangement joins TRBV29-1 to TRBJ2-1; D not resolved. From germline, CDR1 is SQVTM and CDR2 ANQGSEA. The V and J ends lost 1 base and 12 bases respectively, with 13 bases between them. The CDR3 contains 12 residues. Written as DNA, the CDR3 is TGCAGCGTTGAAGGAGATAGGGCGGCGCAGTTCTTC. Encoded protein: CSVEGDRAAQFF.